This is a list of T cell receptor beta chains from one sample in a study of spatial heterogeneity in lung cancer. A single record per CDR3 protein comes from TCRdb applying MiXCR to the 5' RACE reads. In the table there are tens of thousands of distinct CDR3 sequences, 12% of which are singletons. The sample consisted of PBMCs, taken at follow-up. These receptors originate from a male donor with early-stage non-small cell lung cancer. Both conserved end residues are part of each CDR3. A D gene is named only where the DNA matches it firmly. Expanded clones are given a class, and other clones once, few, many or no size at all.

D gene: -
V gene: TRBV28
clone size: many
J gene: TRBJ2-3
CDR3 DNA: TGTGCCACCGAACGGACGGAAACAGATACGCAGTATTTT
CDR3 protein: CATERTETDTQYF

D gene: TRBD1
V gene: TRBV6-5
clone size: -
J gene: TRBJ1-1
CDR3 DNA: TGTGCCAGCAGTTCCACCAGGACAGGTTTGAAGTCTGAAGCTTTCTTT
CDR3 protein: CASSSTRTGLKSEAFF

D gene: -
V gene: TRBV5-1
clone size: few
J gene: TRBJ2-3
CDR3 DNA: TGCGCCAGCAGCTTAAGATCCGGGGGCACAGATACGCAGTATTTT
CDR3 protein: CASSLRSGGTDTQYF

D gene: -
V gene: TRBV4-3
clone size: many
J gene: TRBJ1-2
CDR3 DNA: TGCGCCAGCAGCCAAGATAGATATAGCTATGGCTACACCTTC
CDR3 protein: CASSQDRYSYGYTF

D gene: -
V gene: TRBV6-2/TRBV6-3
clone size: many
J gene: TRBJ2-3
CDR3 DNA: TGTGCCAGCTCTCCCCCAGGAAGATTGGATACGCAGTATTTT
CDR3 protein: CASSPPGRLDTQYF

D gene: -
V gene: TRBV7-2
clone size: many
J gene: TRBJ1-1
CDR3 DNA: TGTGCCAGCAGCTTAGCGGGATACACTGAAGCTTTCTTT
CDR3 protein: CASSLAGYTEAFF

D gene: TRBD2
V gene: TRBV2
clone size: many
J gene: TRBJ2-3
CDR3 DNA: TGTGCCAGCAGTTGGATTAGCGGGGGGACAGATACGCAGTATTTT
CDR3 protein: CASSWISGGTDTQYF

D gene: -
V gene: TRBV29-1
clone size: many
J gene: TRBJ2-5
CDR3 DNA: TGCAGCGTCGCTAAGGGTCGGGAGACCCAGTACTTC
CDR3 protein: CSVAKGRETQYF

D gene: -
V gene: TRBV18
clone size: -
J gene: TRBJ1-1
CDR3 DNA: TGTGCCAGCTCACCCGTGAGGGTCACTGAAGCTTTCTTT
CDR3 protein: CASSPVRVTEAFF

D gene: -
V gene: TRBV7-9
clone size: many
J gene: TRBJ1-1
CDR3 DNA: TGTGCCAGCAGCCCCGCGGGGAACACTGAAGCTTTCTTT
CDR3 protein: CASSPAGNTEAFF